This entry features one T cell receptor (beta chain) sequence. Its target is not known. Sequencing used immunoSEQ v3.0 at survey level. The data were produced by immunoSEQ multiplex PCR, yet TCRdb's version contains in-frame clones alone and is incomplete. Among 15,000 to 20,000 clones listed, roughly 72% were seen once. Per germline, CDR1 SGHRS and CDR2 YFSETQ. With V trimmed by 5 bases and J by 4 bases, 4 bases remained unmatched. The CDR3 covers 14 residues. This record belongs to a study of long-term antiretroviral therapy in people with HIV. Only United States sites treated participants with HIV. Whole-study findings and limits: The blood, collected between 2004 and 2017, was possibly taken under older ART regimens. Post-ART, diversity grew, though it stayed under transplant donor control levels. When set beside controls, HIV repertoires had CDR3 length ranges that were narrower.

Specimen: unsorted PBMCs, collected 2.2 years after starting antiretroviral therapy. The TCR comes from a man aged 50 or older with HIV. This chain connects TRBV5-1 to TRBJ2-3; TRBD2 matches at 10 bases. The CDR3 region is CASSQSGGADTQYF. The CDR3 region has the DNA TGCGCCAGCAGTCAAAGCGGGGGGGCAGATACGCAGTATTTT. Together with reference TRBV5-1 and TRBJ2-3, the CDR3 gives the full variable domain: KAGVTQTPRYLIKTRGQQVTLSCSPISGHRSVSWYQQTPGQGLQFLFEYFSETQRNKGNFPGRFSGRQFSNSRSEMNVSTLELGDSALYLCASSQSGGADTQYFGPGTRLTVL.